The T cell receptor beta chain under discussion was sequenced for a study of T cells after yellow fever vaccination. Regarding the study as a whole: Booster samples showed a return of most primary-vaccination clones (roughly 96% CD4, 88% CD8).

Germline-derived CDR1 and CDR2 are SEHNR and FQNEAQ (reference sequence). The CDR3 contains 16 residues. V shed 4 bases and J 2 bases; nucleotides not matched to a gene: 3. TCRdb processed the 5' RACE reads anew with MiXCR; each CDR3 protein has one entry. The sample yields 300,000 to 350,000 distinct CDR3 sequences, about 11% seen once. This clonotype has a handful of counts. Its specificity is unknown. The TCR comes from a man younger than 30 who received the YFV17D yellow fever vaccine. The gene calls are TRBV7-9 and TRBJ2-3; 13 bases match TRBD2. Sample: CD4+ T cells sorted from PBMCs, taken 45 days after the yellow fever booster vaccination. The DNA of the CDR3 is TGTGCCAGCAGCTCGGGGACTAGCGGGGCCACAGATACGCAGTATTTT. Its protein is CASSSGTSGATDTQYF.